This T cell receptor (beta chain) was sequenced in a study of control samples from healthy donors and cancer patients. Clones were read by immunoSEQ multiplex PCR, and TCRdb kept only the in-frame ones, dropping some. The repertoire holds roughly 30,000 clones, with 70% to 80% as singletons. The V gene's germline CDR1 is SGHTS and CDR2 YDEGEE. V was shortened by 1 base and J by 2 bases, with 12 bases between the two germline ends. The CDR3 is 15 amino acids. Source material: PBMCs. This chain joins TRBV5-8 and TRBJ2-5, with TRBD2 as a possible D gene (5 bases). This TCR was recovered from a man aged 60 to 75 with head and neck cancer. CDR3 sequence: CASSLNSGEQETQYF. CDR3 nucleotides: TGTGCCAGCAGCTTGAATTCCGGGGAACAAGAGACCCAGTACTTC.